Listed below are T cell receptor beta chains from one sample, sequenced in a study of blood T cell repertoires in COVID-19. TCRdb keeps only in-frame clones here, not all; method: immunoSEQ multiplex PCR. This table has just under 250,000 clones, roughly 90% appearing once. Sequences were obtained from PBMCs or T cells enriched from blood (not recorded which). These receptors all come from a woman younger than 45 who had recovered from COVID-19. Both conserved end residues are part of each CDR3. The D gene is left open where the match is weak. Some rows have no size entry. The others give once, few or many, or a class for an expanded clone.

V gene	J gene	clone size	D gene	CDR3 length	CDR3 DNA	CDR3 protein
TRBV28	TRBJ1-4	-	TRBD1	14	TGTGCCAGCAGTCATGACAGGGGAGGTGAAAAACTGTTTTTT	CASSHDRGGEKLFF
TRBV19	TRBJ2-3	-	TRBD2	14	TGTGCCAGTAGTGTGGCTAGCGGCGCAGATACGCAGTATTTT	CASSVASGADTQYF
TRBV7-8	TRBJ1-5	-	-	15	TGTGCCAGCAGCCCCCCCCGGGGGACGGGTCAGCCCCAGCATTTT	CASSPPRGTGQPQHF
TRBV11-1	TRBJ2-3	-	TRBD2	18	TGTGCCAGCAGCTTAGCGGGGACTAGCGCCATCCGCACAGATACGCAGTATTTT	CASSLAGTSAIRTDTQYF
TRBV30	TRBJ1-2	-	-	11	TGTGCCTGGAGTGGCGGCTATGGCTACACCTTC	CAWSGGYGYTF
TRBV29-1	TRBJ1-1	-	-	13	TGCAGCGTTGGAGTGTCGGTGAACACTGAAGCTTTCTTT	CSVGVSVNTEAFF
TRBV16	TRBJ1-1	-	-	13	TGTGCCAGCAGCCAGAGCTCGGGGACTGAAACTTTCTTT	CASSQSSGTETFF
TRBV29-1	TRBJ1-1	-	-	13	TGCAGCGGGGAGGAGACCTTTGGCACTGAAGCTTTCTTT	CSGEETFGTEAFF
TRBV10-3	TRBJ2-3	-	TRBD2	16	TGTGCCATCAGTGATACTAGCGGGAAGTCAAGGGATACGCAGTATTTT	CAISDTSGKSRDTQYF
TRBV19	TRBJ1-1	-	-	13	TGTGCCAGTAGTACCGGAGGGAACACTGAAGCTTTCTTT	CASSTGGNTEAFF
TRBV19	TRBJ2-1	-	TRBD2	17	TGTGCCAGTAGCGAACTAGCGGGCTCCCTCTCCTACAATGAGCAGTTCTTC	CASSELAGSLSYNEQFF
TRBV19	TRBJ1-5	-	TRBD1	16	TGTGCCAGTAGCCCACCGACAGGGGGATTGCGTCAGCCCCAGCATTTT	CASSPPTGGLRQPQHF
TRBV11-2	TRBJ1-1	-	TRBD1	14	TGTGCCAGCACCTACAGGGGGCAAGGTTCTGAAGCTTTCTTT	CASTYRGQGSEAFF
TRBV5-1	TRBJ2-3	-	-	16	TGCGCCAGCAGCTTTCGCAGCGGGCCCGGGATTGATACGCAGTATTTT	CASSFRSGPGIDTQYF
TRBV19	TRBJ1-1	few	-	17	TGTGCCAGTAGTATAGGGTCATTTACAGGTATTAACACTGAAGCTTTCTTT	CASSIGSFTGINTEAFF
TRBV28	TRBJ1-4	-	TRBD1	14	TGTGCCAGCAGGACGACAGGGGGCAGTGAAAAACTGTTTTTT	CASRTTGGSEKLFF
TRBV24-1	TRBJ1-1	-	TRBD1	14	TGTGCCACCAGTGAATCAGGGGACAGCTTTGAAGCTTTCTTT	CATSESGDSFEAFF